Listed below are T cell receptor beta chains from one sample, sequenced in a study of shared clonotypes between healthy human individuals. Using immunoSEQ multiplex PCR, the repertoire was profiled, and TCRdb retains in-frame clones only, with some absent. The table lists millions of clones, roughly 95% of them singletons, with approximately 0.13% in the top ten. Input material: naive CD4+ T cells sorted from blood. Receptor source: a man aged 18-30 years in good health. The CDR3 runs from the conserved cysteine through the conserved F or W. The D gene is left open where the match is weak. Size values are once, few and many counts, or a class for expanded clones, and some rows have none.

clone size	V gene	D gene	J gene	CDR3 protein	CDR3 DNA
.	TRBV25-1	TRBD1	TRBJ1-6	CASSESGSGGHSPLHF	TGTGCCAGCAGTGAATCCGGTTCAGGGGGACATTCACCCCTCCACTTT
.	TRBV7-2	TRBD1	TRBJ2-7	CASSLGRGLYEQYF	TGTGCCAGCAGCTTGGGCAGGGGGCTATACGAGCAGTACTTC
.	TRBV11-2	.	TRBJ2-6	CASTKRMADSGANVLTF	TGTGCCAGCACCAAACGCATGGCAGACTCTGGGGCCAACGTCCTGACTTTC
.	TRBV10-3	TRBD2	TRBJ2-1	CAISESREGKYNEQFF	TGTGCCATCAGTGAGTCGAGGGAGGGGAAATACAATGAGCAGTTCTTC
.	TRBV19	.	TRBJ2-4	CASSIGDIDIQYF	TGTGCCAGTAGTATAGGGGACATCGACATTCAGTACTTC
.	TRBV27	.	TRBJ1-2	CASRNTGSGGYGYTF	TGTGCCAGCAGGAATACAGGTTCTGGGGGGTATGGCTACACCTTC
once	TRBV19	.	TRBJ1-5	CASSPRQVYSNQPQHF	TGTGCCAGTAGTCCCCGACAGGTATATAGCAATCAGCCCCAGCATTTT
.	TRBV28	TRBD1	TRBJ2-7	CASSLAGTGNLYEQYF	TGTGCCAGCAGTTTAGCCGGGACAGGGAATCTCTACGAGCAGTACTTC
.	TRBV7-7	TRBD2	TRBJ2-3	CAVGASGGIADTQYF	TGTGCTGTTGGGGCTAGCGGGGGGATCGCAGATACGCAGTATTTT
.	TRBV19	.	TRBJ1-5	CASTLNRFFSNQPQHF	TGTGCCAGTACGCTAAACAGGTTCTTTAGCAATCAGCCCCAGCATTTT
.	TRBV5-6	.	TRBJ2-7	CASRGTGTDPYEQYF	TGTGCCAGCAGAGGTACCGGGACGGATCCCTACGAGCAGTACTTC
.	TRBV6-1	.	TRBJ1-2	CASSEASRGMGGYTF	TGTGCCAGCAGTGAAGCGAGTCGAGGAATGGGCGGCTACACCTTC
.	TRBV9	.	TRBJ1-5	CASSVESSKAINQPQHF	TGTGCCAGCAGCGTAGAATCCTCTAAAGCGATAAATCAGCCCCAGCATTTT
.	TRBV30	.	TRBJ2-2	CAWSVWSGELFF	TGTGCCTGGAGTGTCTGGTCCGGGGAGCTGTTTTTT
.	TRBV19	.	TRBJ2-1	CASSIDSGVGNEQFF	TGTGCCAGTAGTATAGACAGTGGGGTAGGAAATGAGCAGTTCTTC
.	TRBV6-5	.	TRBJ2-1	CASSQSRTVGNEQFF	TGTGCCAGCAGTCAATCGCGGACTGTAGGCAATGAGCAGTTCTTC
once	TRBV9	.	TRBJ1-6	CASSVSTGGNSPLHF	TGTGCCAGCAGCGTTTCAACAGGAGGCAATTCACCCCTCCACTTT
.	TRBV7-9	TRBD2	TRBJ2-7	CANRGLAGAASYEQYF	TGTGCCAATCGGGGACTAGCGGGAGCTGCGTCCTACGAGCAGTACTTC
.	TRBV19	TRBD1	TRBJ1-5	CASGGQGVFNQPQHF	TGTGCCAGTGGGGGACAGGGGGTATTCAATCAGCCCCAGCATTTT
.	TRBV7-8	.	TRBJ2-5	CASSLGSLQETQYF	TGTGCCAGCAGCTTAGGCAGTTTGCAAGAGACCCAGTACTTC
.	TRBV18	.	TRBJ2-5	CASSPLSQETQYF	TGTGCCAGCTCCCCGCTTTCCCAAGAGACCCAGTACTTC
.	TRBV5-1	.	TRBJ2-3	CASTQSGGGTDTQYF	TGCGCCAGCACCCAGAGTGGGGGTGGTACGGATACGCAGTATTTT
.	TRBV21-1	.	TRBJ2-7	CASGRDSLDSYEQYF	TGTGCCAGCGGCCGGGACTCACTGGACTCCTACGAGCAGTACTTC